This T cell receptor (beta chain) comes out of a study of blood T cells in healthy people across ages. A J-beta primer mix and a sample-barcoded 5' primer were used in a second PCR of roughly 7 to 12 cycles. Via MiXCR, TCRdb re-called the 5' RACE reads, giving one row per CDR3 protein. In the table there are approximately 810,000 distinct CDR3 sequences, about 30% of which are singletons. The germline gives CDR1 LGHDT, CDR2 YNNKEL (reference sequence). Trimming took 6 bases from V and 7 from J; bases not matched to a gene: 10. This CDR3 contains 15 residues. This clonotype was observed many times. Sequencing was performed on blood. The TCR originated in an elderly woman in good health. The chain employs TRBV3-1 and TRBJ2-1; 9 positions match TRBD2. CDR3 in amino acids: CASRGGGASRNEQFF. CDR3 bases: TGTGCCAGCAGGGGCGGGGGGGCATCTCGGAATGAGCAGTTCTTC.